Here is one T cell receptor beta chain with its context. This clonotype was found many times. Its antigen is still unknown. It has no much larger one-base neighbor in the sample; base qualities were not kept. TCR beta CDR3 regions were amplified from RNA transcripts. The TCR CDR3 was subjected to a first round of RT-PCR using the HTBI primer set and the Qiagen OneStep RT-PCR kit. A second multiplex PCR round built the libraries, followed by size selection and purification. Paired-end sequencing of the libraries was performed with 100 bp reads on an Illumina HiSeq2000. In the original analysis: SOAPnuke was used to process the raw data, with reads discarded if the reads contained adapters or uncalled bases, had a mean Phred below 15, or lacked an exact constant-primer or identifier match. High-quality paired reads were merged with COPE v1.2.5, and unique nucleotide sequences were defined as clonotypes. Clonotypes were aligned to IMGT TRBV, TRBD and TRBJ reference segments using MiTCR v1.1. The analysis included only V-J combinations with a frequency above 0.0001, which together covered 98% to 99.2% of the repertoires. The TCS score was defined as F50 (clonal expansion) divided by E x V (chaos), with BLOSUM62-based TCRdist calculated between CDR3 peptides within each V-J. Welch's t-statistics and random forest reduced around 550 V-J features to some 14, which were used in a naive Bayes classifier (R e1071). TCRdb itself trimmed the public reads at Q25 with fastp, ran MiXCR and retained productive beta chains. Every CDR3 protein is listed once, alongside the most common genes and DNA of its rows. These V and J calls are TCRdb output, not the study's own analysis. The table for this sample lists about 700,000 distinct CDR3 sequences; around 15% of them were counted only once. The ten largest clones represent approximately 10% of the sample.

Stable Graves' hyperthyroidism was defined as no progression to ophthalmopathy during 18 months of follow-up. Hyperthyroidism patients were aged 18 to 65 years and newly diagnosed, with disease duration of less than 2 months. Patients with uncontrolled infections, other autoimmune diseases, pregnancy or lactation were excluded. Diagnoses were established on the basis of clinical symptoms, serum thyroxine and TRAb, thyroid ultrasound, and orbital computed tomography. Ficoll-Paque density gradient centrifugation was used to isolate PBMCs from about 9.4 ml of fresh peripheral blood. Trizol reagent was used to extract total RNA, and RNA quality was then checked on an Agilent 2100 Bioanalyzer. The source of the sample is a study of T cells in Graves' hyperthyroidism and ophthalmopathy (dated by TCRdb to between 2018 and 2021). About the investigation overall: Peripheral blood samples were taken at initial diagnosis, before any treatment was given. To identify distinguishing TCR V-J signatures, a discovery cohort of roughly 100 patients was used, comprising 43 with Graves' ophthalmopathy and 55 to 65 with stable Graves' hyperthyroidism. Prospective prediction of ophthalmopathy was tested in an independent validation cohort of 18 to 20 hyperthyroidism patients and 15 to 17 patients who later progressed to ophthalmopathy. The 75 to 100 discovery patients were randomly split 7:3 into training and test sets. Thyroid tissue and blood T-cell repertoires from roughly six Graves' hyperthyroidism patients were also compared in the study. After blood sampling, hyperthyroidism patients were treated with methimazole at a starting dose of 30 mg daily, and ophthalmopathy patients were treated with high-dose intravenous methylprednisolone. According to the paper, TCR Vbeta CDR3 sequencing was carried out on over 130 peripheral blood samples, which came from around 43 ophthalmopathy, under 80 hyperthyroidism and roughly 17 progressor patients.

Paper-wide results and their limitations: In cross-validation, a model built on a 13 V-J signature told ophthalmopathy apart from stable hyperthyroidism with approximately 90% sensitivity and around 84% specificity, and in testing the same model reached 80%/75%. In validation, the model predicted progression to ophthalmopathy a median of roughly 6.2 months before onset, with over 60% sensitivity and 72.22% specificity. Most expanded thyroid clonotypes (frequency above 0.001) were also found in blood, which suggests that blood repertoires may mirror thyroid immune responses. No statistical method was used to set the sample size in advance, and investigators knew the group allocation.

The clonotype was recovered from a woman younger than 35 with Graves' hyperthyroidism. The specimen was blood.

Read as DNA, the sequence is TGTGCCAGCAGCTTATTACGGGAGGGGAGCACAGATACGCAGTATTTT. The resulting protein is CASSLLREGSTDTQYF. This receptor chain uses TRBV13 and TRBJ2-3, and TRBD2 matches 8 of the central bases. V has 2 bases trimmed and J has 0 bases trimmed; junction bases matching no gene number 4. The CDR3 has 16 amino acids, counting the end cysteine and phenylalanine. The read is trimmed to its CDR3 DNA, 48 bases read in frame from base 1. The germline V gene (reference sequence) supplies CDR1 PRHDT and CDR2 FYEKMQ.